The subject of this entry is one T cell receptor beta chain. The data were obtained in a study of blood T cell repertoires in COVID-19. In the study overall: Specimens from acute and convalescent COVID-19 originated in the United States, Italy and Spain. The analysed material was cDNA or gDNA that came from T cells, B-cell-depleted T cells, or PBMCs.

As processed by the authors: Estimates of nucleated cell counts were drawn from the amplification of reference gene primers. Only in-frame clones appear in the TCRdb table, and some are missing; sequencing was by immunoSEQ multiplex PCR. The DNA was the basis for D and trimming; V, J and clone size are from that table. The sample yields about 55,000 clones, 85% seen once. The source is a human donor in a cohort sampled during active COVID-19. The sequencing sample was made of peripheral blood.

CDR3 coding DNA: TGCGCCAGCAGCTTACCTCCTAGCGGGAGATGGGAGCAGTACTTC. Residues: CASSLPPSGRWEQYF. This chain uses TRBV5-1 with TRBJ2-7; TRBD2 matches 10 bases. Trimming took 2 bases from V and 7 from J; bases not matched to a gene: 9. Germline V CDR1 and CDR2: SGHRS, YFSETQ. The CDR3 sequence is 15 residues long. The whole variable domain, filled in from reference TRBV5-1 and TRBJ2-7, reads KAGVTQTPRYLIKTRGQQVTLSCSPISGHRSVSWYQQTPGQGLQFLFEYFSETQRNKGNFPGRFSGRQFSNSRSEMNVSTLELGDSALYLCASSLPPSGRWEQYFGPGTRLTVT.